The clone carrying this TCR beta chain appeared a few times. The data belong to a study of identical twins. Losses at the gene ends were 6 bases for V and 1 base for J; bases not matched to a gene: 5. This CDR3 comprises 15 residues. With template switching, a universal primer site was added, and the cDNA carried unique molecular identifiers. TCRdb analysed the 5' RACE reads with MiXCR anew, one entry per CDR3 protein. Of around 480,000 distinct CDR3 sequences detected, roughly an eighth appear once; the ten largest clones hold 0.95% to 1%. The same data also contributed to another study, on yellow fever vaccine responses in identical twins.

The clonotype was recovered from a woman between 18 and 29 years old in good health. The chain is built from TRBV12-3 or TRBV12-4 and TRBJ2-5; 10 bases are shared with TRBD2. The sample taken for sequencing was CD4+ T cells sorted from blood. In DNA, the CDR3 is TGTGCCAGCAGGCGGGCTAGCGGGGGCCAAGAGACCCAGTACTTC. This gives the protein CASRRASGGQETQYF.